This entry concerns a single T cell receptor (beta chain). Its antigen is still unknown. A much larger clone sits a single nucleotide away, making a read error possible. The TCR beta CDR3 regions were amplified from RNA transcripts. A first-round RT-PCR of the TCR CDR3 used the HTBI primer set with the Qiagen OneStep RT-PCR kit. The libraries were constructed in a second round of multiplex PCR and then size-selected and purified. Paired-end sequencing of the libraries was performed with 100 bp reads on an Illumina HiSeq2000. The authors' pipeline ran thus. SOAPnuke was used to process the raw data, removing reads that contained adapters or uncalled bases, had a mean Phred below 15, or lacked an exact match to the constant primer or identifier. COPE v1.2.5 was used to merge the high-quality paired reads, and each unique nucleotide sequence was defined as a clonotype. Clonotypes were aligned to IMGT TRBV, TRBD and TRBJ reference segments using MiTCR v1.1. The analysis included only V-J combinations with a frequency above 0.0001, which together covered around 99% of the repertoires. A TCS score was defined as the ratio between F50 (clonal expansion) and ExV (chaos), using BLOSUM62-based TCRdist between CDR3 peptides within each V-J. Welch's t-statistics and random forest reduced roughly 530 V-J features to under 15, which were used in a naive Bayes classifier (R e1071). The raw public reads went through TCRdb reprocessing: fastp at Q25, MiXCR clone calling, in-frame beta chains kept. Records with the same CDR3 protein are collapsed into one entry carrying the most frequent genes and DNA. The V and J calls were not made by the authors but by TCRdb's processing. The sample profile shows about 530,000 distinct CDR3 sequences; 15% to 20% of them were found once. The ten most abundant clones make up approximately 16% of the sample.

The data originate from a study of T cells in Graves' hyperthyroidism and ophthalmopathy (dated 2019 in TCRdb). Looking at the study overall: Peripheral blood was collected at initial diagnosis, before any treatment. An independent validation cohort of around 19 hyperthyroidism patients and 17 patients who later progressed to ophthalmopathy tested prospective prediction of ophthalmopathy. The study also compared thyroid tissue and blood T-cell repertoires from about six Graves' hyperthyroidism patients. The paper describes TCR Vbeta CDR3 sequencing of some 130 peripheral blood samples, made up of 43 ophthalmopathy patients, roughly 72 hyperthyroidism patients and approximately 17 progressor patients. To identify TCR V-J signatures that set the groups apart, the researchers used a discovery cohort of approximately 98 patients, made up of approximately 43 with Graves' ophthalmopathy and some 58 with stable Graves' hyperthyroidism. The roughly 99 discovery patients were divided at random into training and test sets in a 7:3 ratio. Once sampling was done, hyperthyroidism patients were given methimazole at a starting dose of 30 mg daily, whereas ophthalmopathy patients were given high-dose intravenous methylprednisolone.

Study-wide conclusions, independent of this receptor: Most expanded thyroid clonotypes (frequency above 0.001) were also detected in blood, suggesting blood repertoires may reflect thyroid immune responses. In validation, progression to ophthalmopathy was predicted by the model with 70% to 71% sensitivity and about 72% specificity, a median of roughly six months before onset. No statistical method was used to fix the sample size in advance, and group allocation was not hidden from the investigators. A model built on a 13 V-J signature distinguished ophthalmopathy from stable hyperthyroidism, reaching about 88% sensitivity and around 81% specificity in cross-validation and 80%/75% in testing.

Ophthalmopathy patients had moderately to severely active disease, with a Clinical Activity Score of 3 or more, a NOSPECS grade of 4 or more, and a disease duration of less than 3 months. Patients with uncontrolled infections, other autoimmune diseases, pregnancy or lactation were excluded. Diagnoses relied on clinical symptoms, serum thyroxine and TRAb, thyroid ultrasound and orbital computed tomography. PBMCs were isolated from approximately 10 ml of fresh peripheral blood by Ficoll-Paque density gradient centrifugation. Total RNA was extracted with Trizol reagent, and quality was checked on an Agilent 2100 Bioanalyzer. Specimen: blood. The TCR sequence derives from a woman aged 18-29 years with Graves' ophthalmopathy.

The nucleotide sequence is given as TGTGCCAGCAGTGGAGGAGGACAGAACTATGGCTACACCTTC. Its product reads: CASSGGGQNYGYTF. Rearrangement joined TRBV6-1 to TRBJ1-2; matching of 6 bases hints at TRBD1 as the D gene. V loses 4 bases, J loses 2 bases, and the germline ends lie 11 bases apart. The CDR3 sequence holds 14 residues, the cysteine and phenylalanine included. Only CDR3 DNA remains: 42 bases, in frame from the first base. From a lookup of the germline V gene, CDR1 and CDR2 are MNHNS and SASEGT.